These 3 T cell receptor beta chains share one sample of origin, sequenced in a study of T cell changes during pregnancy in multiple sclerosis. Clones were sequenced by immunoSEQ multiplex PCR, and TCRdb holds only the in-frame ones, with some missing. The repertoire consists of about 40,000 clones, with around 90% occurring once and the leading ten covering 1% to 1.5%. The input for sequencing was peripheral blood, taken before pregnancy. All receptors derive from a female donor with multiple sclerosis, enrolled in a pregnancy study.

The rearrangement joins TRBV11-2 to TRBJ1-2, with TRBD1 matching 7 bases. V was pared by 10 bases and J by 8 bases, with 25 bases of the junction left unmatched. CDR3 size: 17 residues. CDR1 and CDR2 from the germline V gene are SGHAT and FQNNGV. The CDR3 DNA reads TGTGCCATCAGGGCGCAGGGGGAAGGGGCTCATCTGCGAGGCTACACCTTC. Its protein is CAIRAQGEGAHLRGYTF. The full variable domain, completed using reference TRBV11-2 and TRBJ1-2, is EAGVAQSPRYKIIEKRQSVAFWCNPISGHATLYWYQQILGQGPKLLIQFQNNGVVDDSQLPKDRFSAERLKGVDSTLKIQPAKLEDSAVYLCAIRAQGEGAHLRGYTFGSGTRLTVV.

V and J are TRBV6-1 and TRBJ1-5; D is undetermined. CDR3 length: 14 amino acids. The germline V gene encodes CDR1 MNHNS and CDR2 SASEGT. V gave up 4 bases and J gave up 6 bases, with 13 bases separating them. In DNA, the CDR3 is TGTGCCAGCAGTGGCCTGAGGGAAAGTCAGCCCCAGCATTTT. Protein sequence: CASSGLRESQPQHF.

The chain employs TRBV18 and TRBJ2-1, with TRBD2 identical over 8 bases. Germline V gene sequence: CDR1 KGHSH, CDR2 LQKENI. The length of the CDR3 is 16 residues. Germline trimming cut 3 bases from V and 9 bases from J; bases unmatched to any gene: 13. The CDR3 nucleotides are TGTGCCAGCTCACCCGGACTAGCAAGAATGTTTGGTGAGCAGTTCTTC. It yields the protein CASSPGLARMFGEQFF.